This entry is about one T cell receptor (beta chain). The antigen remains undetermined. This record belongs to a study of shared clonotypes between healthy human individuals. At the level of the study: With ages of 18 to 49, the donors were a couple of women and a few men. General study results and limits: Non-shared clonotypes had lower generation probabilities than those shared by all four donors. Naive subsets, compared against memory subsets, generally had larger estimated richness values.

Data came from immunoSEQ multiplex PCR; TCRdb stores just in-frame clones and leaves some out. The table lists some 2.4 million clones, more than 85% of them singletons. Trimming pared 2 bases from V and 6 bases from J, leaving 9 bases between. Germline CDR1 and CDR2: SGHRS and YFSETQ. The CDR3 is 13 residues long. The receptor comes from a young man in good health. Some clones in this sample may be carry-over from other donors' samples. The V call is TRBV5-1, the J call TRBJ2-1, with D unresolved. The material sequenced was naive CD4+ T cells from PBMCs. This sample's subset: CD45RA+ positively selected. CDR3 bases: TGCGCCAGCAGCTTAGATCTCCGCAATGAGCAGTTCTTC. Translating it yields CASSLDLRNEQFF.